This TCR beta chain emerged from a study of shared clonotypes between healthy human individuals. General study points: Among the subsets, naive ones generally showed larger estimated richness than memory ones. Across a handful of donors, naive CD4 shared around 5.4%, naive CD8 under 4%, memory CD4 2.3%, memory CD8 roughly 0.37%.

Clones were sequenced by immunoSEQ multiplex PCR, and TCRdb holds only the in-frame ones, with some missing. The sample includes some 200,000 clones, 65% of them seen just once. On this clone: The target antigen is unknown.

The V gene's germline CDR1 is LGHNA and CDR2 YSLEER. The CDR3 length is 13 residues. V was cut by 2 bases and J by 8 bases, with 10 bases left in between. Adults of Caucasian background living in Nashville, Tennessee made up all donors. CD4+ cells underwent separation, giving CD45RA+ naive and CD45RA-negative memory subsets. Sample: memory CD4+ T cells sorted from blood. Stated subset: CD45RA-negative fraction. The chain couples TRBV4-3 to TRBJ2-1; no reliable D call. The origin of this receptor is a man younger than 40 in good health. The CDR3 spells CASSQSGRDEQFF. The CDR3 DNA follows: TGCGCCAGCAGCCAATCCGGAAGGGATGAGCAGTTCTTC.